This T cell receptor (beta chain) was sequenced for a study of early T cells in non-severe SARS-CoV-2 infection. This clonotype showed up many times. CDR1 and CDR2 (germline): SGHVS, FQNEAQ. The CDR3 length is 13 residues. V was cut by 1 base and J by 7 bases, with 11 bases left in between. TCRdb re-called the 5' RACE reads with MiXCR, one entry per CDR3 protein. The table includes under 45,000 distinct CDR3 sequences, about 5.2% detected once. Sequencing used whole blood, obtained at baseline. The source is an adult who was a healthcare worker with PCR-confirmed SARS-CoV-2 infection or an uninfected control (not recorded which). The chain couples TRBV7-8 to TRBJ2-7, with D hard to call. The CDR3 loop reads CASSLVAGDEQYF. DNA for the CDR3: TGTGCCAGCAGCTTAGTGGCAGGAGATGAGCAGTACTTC.